The entry that follows covers one T cell receptor beta chain sequence. The data originate from a study of control samples from healthy donors and cancer patients. Sequencing used immunoSEQ multiplex PCR; TCRdb keeps in-frame clones, though not all of them. This table holds 46,000 or so clones, around nine tenths found once. Germline V CDR1 and CDR2: KGHSH, LQKENI. Trimming stripped 0 bases from V and 0 bases from J, with 15 bases between. The CDR3 runs to 18 residues. V is TRBV18 and J is TRBJ2-4, with D tentatively TRBD2 (6 bases). The material sequenced was PBMCs. The receptor's source is a man aged 30 to 45 with colorectal cancer. CDR3 sequence reads: CASSPPMTGGIAKNIQYF. The DNA for the CDR3 is TGTGCCAGCTCACCACCGATGACGGGCGGGATAGCCAAAAACATTCAGTACTTC. Using reference TRBV18 and TRBJ2-4 for the parts outside the CDR3, the full variable domain is NAGVMQNPRHLVRRRGQEARLRCSPMKGHSHVYWYRQLPEEGLKFMVYLQKENIIDESGMPKERFSAEFPKEGPSILRIQQVVRGDSAAYFCASSPPMTGGIAKNIQYFGAGTRLSVL.